Reported below is one T cell receptor (beta chain). Its antigen remains unknown. This entry comes from a study of post-analysis software for immune sequencing data. Tagging with unique molecular identifiers was a feature of the TCR beta cDNA libraries. From the PCR reads, TCRdb called clonotypes with MiXCR, one entry per CDR3 protein. The sample holds a few hundred thousand distinct CDR3 sequences, roughly 35% seen once. The study's findings and limits: The study found significantly lower normalized Chao1 diversity in multiple sclerosis patients than in controls. TRBV5-6, TRBV5-1 and TRBV20-1 were among 4 or 5 TRBV segments more frequent in patients than controls.

The CDR3 is made up of 16 amino acids. Germline values: CDR1 SGHDT, CDR2 YYEEEE. After removal of 0 bases from V and 0 bases from J, the junction contained 4 bases not matched to a gene. J is TRBJ2-3 and V is TRBV5-6; the match to TRBD2 covers 7 bases. This receptor was taken from a girl aged 10 to 17 with multiple sclerosis. The source material was blood. This CDR3 is CASSLVTGGSTDTQYF. The CDR3 coding sequence is TGTGCCAGCAGCTTGGTTACGGGGGGTAGCACAGATACGCAGTATTTT.